The present T cell receptor beta chain was sequenced within a study of kidney transplant recipient with SARS-CoV-2 infection. MiXCR, applied by TCRdb to the reads, yields one record per CDR3 protein. The data show under 300,000 distinct CDR3 sequences, around 26% seen once. This clonotype was picked up many times. The CDR3 contains 14 residues. Trimming cost V 0 bases and J 7 bases; bases outside gene matches: 6. Germline values: CDR1 SGHRS, CDR2 YFSETQ. The TCR comes from a young adult male patient who had COVID-19 and was a kidney transplant recipient. Some T cells may be graft donor cells. This material consisted of a blood sample, taken at baseline and on approximately day 120 from a kidney transplant recipient. The chain has TRBV5-1 and TRBJ2-5; 7 bases line up with TRBD2. The CDR3 here is CASSLAGGFGTQYF. CDR3 in DNA: TGCGCCAGCAGCTTGGCCGGGGGGTTCGGGACCCAGTACTTC. The full variable domain, in which reference TRBV5-1 and TRBJ2-5 provide the parts outside the CDR3, is KAGVTQTPRYLIKTRGQQVTLSCSPISGHRSVSWYQQTPGQGLQFLFEYFSETQRNKGNFPGRFSGRQFSNSRSEMNVSTLELGDSALYLCASSLAGGFGTQYFGPGTRLLVL.